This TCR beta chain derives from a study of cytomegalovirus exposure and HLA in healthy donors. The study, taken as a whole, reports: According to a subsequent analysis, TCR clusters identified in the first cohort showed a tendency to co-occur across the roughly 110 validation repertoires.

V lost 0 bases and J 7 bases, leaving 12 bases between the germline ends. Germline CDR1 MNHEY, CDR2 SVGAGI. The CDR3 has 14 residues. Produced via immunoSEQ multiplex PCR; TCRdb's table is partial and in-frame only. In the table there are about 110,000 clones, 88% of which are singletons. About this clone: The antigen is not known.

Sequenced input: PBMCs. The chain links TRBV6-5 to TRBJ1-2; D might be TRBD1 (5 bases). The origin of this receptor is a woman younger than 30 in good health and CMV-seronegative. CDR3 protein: CASSYSRQYLGYTF. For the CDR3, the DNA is TGTGCCAGCAGTTACTCGAGACAGTACCTTGGCTACACCTTC.